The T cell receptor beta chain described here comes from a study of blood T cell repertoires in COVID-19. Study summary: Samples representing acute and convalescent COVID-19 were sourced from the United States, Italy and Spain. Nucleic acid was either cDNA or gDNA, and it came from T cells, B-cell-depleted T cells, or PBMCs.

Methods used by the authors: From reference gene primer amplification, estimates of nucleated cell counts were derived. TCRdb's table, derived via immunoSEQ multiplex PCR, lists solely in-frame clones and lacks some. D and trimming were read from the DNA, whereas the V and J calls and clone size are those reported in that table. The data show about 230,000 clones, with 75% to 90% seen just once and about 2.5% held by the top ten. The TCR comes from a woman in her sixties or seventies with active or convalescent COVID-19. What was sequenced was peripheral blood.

The CDR3 region is CASSLAQGRGYEQYF. The CDR3 DNA sequence: TGTGCCAGCAGCTTGGCCCAGGGCAGGGGCTACGAGCAGTACTTC. The rearrangement links TRBV5-4 to TRBJ2-7, with TRBD1 as a possible D gene (6 bases). V was trimmed by 0 bases and J by 3 bases, leaving 13 bases between them. The CDR3 spans 15 residues. The germline gives CDR1 SGHNT, CDR2 YYREEE (reference sequence).